The clone carrying this T cell receptor (beta chain) occurred many times. What it binds is unknown. This sample was included in a study of T cell repertoires in cytomegalovirus infection. Study information: Use of recently identified HLA-C-restricted and well-studied HLA-B-restricted CMV epitopes was part of the study.

V lost 1 base, J lost 1 base, and 11 bases lay in between. The CDR3 totals 15 residues. Germline CDR1 is MGHRA and CDR2 is YSYEKL. The study's findings and limits: Totalled public TCR beta family frequency picked out people who carried CMV plus the relevant HLA. Clonotypes of TCR beta that were HLA-C-restricted and CMV-specific dominated the ex vivo response.

TCRdb passed the reads through MiXCR, listing each CDR3 protein once. In the table there are 100,000 to 150,000 distinct CDR3 sequences, more than 30% of which are singletons. V gene TRBV4-1 combines with J gene TRBJ2-7; D is unresolved. This receptor was taken from a human donor in good health (CMV status not recorded). Some clones in this sample may be carry-over from other donors' samples. The sequencing used CD8+ T cells from cultured PBMCs, collected from culture after CMV antigen stimulation. CDR3 sequence (DNA): TGCGCCAGCAGCCAAGTTGCCGGAAGTTCCTACGAGCAGTACTTC. Translation: CASSQVAGSSYEQYF.